The 32 T cell receptor beta chains below were found in one sample sequenced in a study of molecular identifiers for immune sequencing clone quantification. TCRdb reanalysed the PCR reads using MiXCR and keeps one entry per CDR3 protein. The profile shows approximately 550,000 distinct CDR3 sequences, about 22% of them singletons. Sequences were obtained from naive CD8+ T cells from blood, with Jurkat cell RNA spiked in. The subset was: FACS-sorted CD8+CD4-CCR7+CD45RA+ naive T cells. The receptors derive from a human donor in good health. Some libraries in this study had Jurkat cell RNA spiked in.

This clonotype was seen ten or more times. The chain's CDR3 is CASSLDAEFGSPLHF. The CDR3 nucleotides are TGTGCCAGCAGCTTAGATGCCGAATTTGGGTCACCCCTCCACTTT. The rearrangement joins TRBV7-9 to TRBJ1-6; D remains ambiguous. This CDR3 region has 15 residues. The ends were cut back, 1 base at V and 10 bases at J, with 14 bases in the middle. Germline V gene lookup returns CDR1 SEHNR and CDR2 FQNEAQ (reference sequence).

The chain recombines TRBV12-5 with TRBJ1-5, with 7 bases matching TRBD1. Germline V CDR1 and CDR2: LGHNT, FRNRAP. This CDR3 contains 14 residues. Trimming at V came to 5 bases and at J to 1 base, leaving 2 bases not matched to a gene. The DNA for the CDR3 is TGTGCTAGTGGTGGGGGACAGAGCAATCAGCCCCAGCATTTT. Its translation: CASGGGQSNQPQHF.

This clonotype was seen repeatedly, ten times or more. This chain joins TRBV28 and TRBJ2-7; 7 bases are a match to TRBD2. This CDR3 has 15 residues. The germline CDR1 and CDR2 sequences are MDHEN and SYDVKM. Unmatched junction bases numbered 15, after V lost 6 bases and J lost 7 bases. Here the CDR3 reads CASSPQLAWSREQYF. Written as DNA, the CDR3 is TGTGCCAGCAGCCCCCAACTAGCGTGGTCAAGAGAGCAGTACTTC.

There are a few counts of this clonotype. The chain links TRBV2 to TRBJ2-7; D assignment may be TRBD1 or TRBD2 (6 bases each). This CDR3 comprises 15 residues. In germline, CDR1 is SNHLY, CDR2 FYNNEI. Trimming removed 2 bases from V and 3 bases from J, with 14 bases in between. The CDR3 bases are TGTGCCAGCAGTGAATATCCGGGGGCTGGCTACGAGCAGTACTTC. This gives the protein CASSEYPGAGYEQYF.

This clonotype was seen more than once but under ten times. This chain joins TRBV4-1 and TRBJ2-7; 9 bases are a match to TRBD1. Unmatched junction bases numbered 3, after V lost 1 base and J lost 5 bases. The length of the CDR3 is 14 residues. Germline V lookup: CDR1 MGHRA, CDR2 YSYEKL. The CDR3 DNA follows: TGCGCCAGCAGCCAAGCCGGGACAGGGAACGAGCAGTACTTC. Protein product: CASSQAGTGNEQYF.

This clonotype was found many times. The V call is TRBV7-8, the J call TRBJ2-3; possible D gene TRBD2, 6 bases. Trimming cost V 1 base and J 1 base, with 9 bases left between them. This CDR3 has 15 amino acids. Germline loops: CDR1 SGHVS, CDR2 FQNEAQ. This CDR3 reads CASSLVEGGTDTQYF. The CDR3 nucleotides are TGTGCCAGCAGCTTAGTGGAGGGTGGCACAGATACGCAGTATTTT.

The chain links TRBV19 to TRBJ2-3, with D perhaps TRBD1 or TRBD2 (5 bases each). This CDR3 comprises 19 residues. Germline CDR1 and CDR2: LNHDA and SQIVND (reference sequence). Deletions cut 0 bases from V and 4 bases from J, with 23 bases between. CDR3 in DNA: TGTGCCAGTAGTATAGAGGTACCGGGACGACTCCCAAGGTCAGATACGCAGTATTTT. Translation gives CASSIEVPGRLPRSDTQYF.

V and J are TRBV12-3 or TRBV12-4 and TRBJ2-7; possible D gene TRBD2, 6 bases. V gave up 3 bases and J gave up 6 bases, with 9 bases separating them. The CDR3 extends over 12 amino acids. The DNA for the CDR3 is TGTGCCAGCAGTTTTTCGGGGGTCGAGCAGTACTTC. Amino acid sequence: CASSFSGVEQYF.

As concerns this clonotype: The junction and the germline gene differ at one end; a read error may be behind it. V usage is TRBV19 and J usage is TRBJ2-2; the match to TRBD1 covers 10 bases. Germline V lookup: CDR1 LNHDA, CDR2 SQIVND (reference sequence). The CDR3 spans 17 residues. CDR3: CASSITRDRGMTGEPFF. The CDR3 DNA sequence: TGTGCCAGTAGTATAACCCGGGACAGGGGCATGACCGGGGAGCCGTTTTTT.

On this clonotype itself: Being one base from a much bigger clone, this may be a read error. This chain uses TRBV7-6 with TRBJ2-7; weak D call: TRBD1 (6 bases). The CDR3 consists of 15 residues. Germline lookup yields CDR1 SGHVS and CDR2 FNYEAQ. The CDR3 loop reads CASSFTNQGPYGQYF. The CDR3 DNA reads TGTGCCAGCAGCTTTACCAACCAGGGGCCCTACGGGCAGTACTTC. The whole variable domain, filled in from reference TRBV7-6 and TRBJ2-7, reads GAGVSQSPRYKVTKRGQDVALRCDPISGHVSLYWYRQALGQGPEFLTYFNYEAQQDKSGLPNDRFSAERPEGSISTLTIQRTEQRDSAMYRCASSFTNQGPYGQYFGPGTRLTVT.

The CDR3 DNA sequence: TGCGCCAGCAGCCAAGACTCAGGGACGTACTTCTCCTACGAGCAGTACTTC. This sequence encodes CASSQDSGTYFSYEQYF. This chain uses TRBV4-3 with TRBJ2-7; D assignment may be TRBD1 or TRBD2 (5 bases each). This CDR3 contains 17 residues. In germline, CDR1 is LGHNA, CDR2 YSLEER. Trimming cost V 0 bases and J 0 bases, with 15 bases left between them.

About this clonotype itself: One base away lies a much larger clone, so this may be a sequencing read error. The rearrangement uses TRBV30 and TRBJ2-7; perhaps TRBD2 as D (5 bases). In germline, CDR1 is GTSNPN, CDR2 SVGIG (reference sequence). V was clipped by 2 bases and J by 7 bases, with 9 bases between them. The CDR3 is made up of 11 amino acids. DNA of the CDR3: TGTGCCTGGAGTCTCATAGCGGAGCAGTACTTC. Its protein is CAWSLIAEQYF.

On this clonotype: A clone one base away is much larger, so this may be a read error. The DNA of the CDR3 is TGTGCCAGCAGCCAATTTGCCGGGACCCAGACATTAGGGCCCCAGCATTTT. Its protein product is CASSQFAGTQTLGPQHF. V gene TRBV7-8 combines with J gene TRBJ1-5; TRBD1 might be the D (5 bases). This CDR3 comprises 17 residues. Germline V gene data show CDR1 as SGHVS and CDR2 as FQNEAQ. V lost 5 bases to trimming and J lost 9 bases, with 26 bases between them. The full variable domain, rest sourced from reference TRBV7-8 and TRBJ1-5, is GAGVSQSPRYKVAKRGQDVALRCDPISGHVSLFWYQQALGQGPEFLTYFQNEAQLDKSGLPSDRFFAERPEGSVSTLKIQRTQQEDSAVYLCASSQFAGTQTLGPQHFGDGTRLSIL.

On this clonotype itself: A read error may be the cause here, since a much bigger clone is one base away. The chain has TRBV7-6 and TRBJ2-7; D is undetermined. The V gene lost 10 bases and the J gene lost 2 bases, with 15 bases spanning the gap. Germline V gene lookup returns CDR1 SGHVS and CDR2 FNYEAQ. The CDR3 totals 13 residues. The CDR3: CANAVAPAYEQYF. For the CDR3, the DNA is TGTGCCAACGCTGTGGCACCTGCCTACGAGCAGTACTTC.

This clonotype was observed at least ten times. This chain connects TRBV11-2 to TRBJ2-5; D perhaps matches TRBD1 (6 bases). The CDR3 is 16 amino acids. Germline V lookup: CDR1 SGHAT, CDR2 FQNNGV. V was clipped by 5 bases and J by 2 bases, with 18 bases between them. CDR3 sequence reads: CASSPPLGAQQETQYF. CDR3 nucleotide sequence: TGTGCCAGCAGCCCCCCATTGGGGGCCCAACAAGAGACCCAGTACTTC. The whole variable domain, filled in from reference TRBV11-2 and TRBJ2-5, reads EAGVAQSPRYKIIEKRQSVAFWCNPISGHATLYWYQQILGQGPKLLIQFQNNGVVDDSQLPKDRFSAERLKGVDSTLKIQPAKLEDSAVYLCASSPPLGAQQETQYFGPGTRLLVL.

Details on this clonotype: A much bigger clone sits one base away, suggesting this may be a read error. V and J are TRBV29-1 and TRBJ1-3, with TRBD1 identical over 8 bases. Unmatched junction bases numbered 10, after V lost 1 base and J lost 8 bases. The CDR3 is 15 amino acids. CDR1 and CDR2 from the germline V gene are SQVTM and ANQGSEA. The CDR3 reads CSVEAHPDRGDTIYF. CDR3 sequence (DNA): TGCAGCGTTGAAGCCCACCCAGACAGGGGAGACACCATATATTTT.

Concerning this clonotype: Just one base apart from a much larger clone, this may be a read error. The rearrangement joins TRBV29-1 to TRBJ1-1; D unresolved. CDR3 length equals 12 residues. From germline, CDR1 is SQVTM and CDR2 ANQGSEA. V lost 6 bases and J 2 bases, leaving 10 bases between the germline ends. CDR3 sequence reads: CSVGTLNTEAFF. CDR3 in DNA: TGCAGCGTAGGCACCCTTAACACTGAAGCTTTCTTT. The full variable domain, its missing parts supplied by reference TRBV29-1 and TRBJ1-1, is SAVISQKPSRDICQRGTSLTIQCQVDSQVTMMFWYRQQPGQSLTLIATANQGSEATYESGFVIDKFPISRPNLTFSTLTVSNMSPEDSSIYLCSVGTLNTEAFFGQGTRLTVV.

V gene TRBV27 combines with J gene TRBJ2-5; no reliable D call. CDR1 MNHEY and CDR2 SMNVEV come from the germline V gene (reference sequence). The V and J ends lost 8 bases and 5 bases respectively, with 12 bases between them. The CDR3 spans 12 residues. CDR3 coding DNA: TGTGCCAGCGCCTCTCTGGAGGAGACCCAGTACTTC. Protein product: CASASLEETQYF.

This clonotype came up a few times. The chain is built from TRBV18 and TRBJ2-7; D remains unclear. Trimming took 6 bases from V and 1 from J, leaving 13 bases between them. The CDR3 extends over 14 amino acids. Germline V gene sequence: CDR1 KGHSH, CDR2 LQKENI. The CDR3, as DNA: TGTGCCAGCTCCCCGGACGGTCCTTCCTACGAGCAGTACTTC. Translating gives CASSPDGPSYEQYF.

The genes are TRBV19 and TRBJ1-5; tentative D call: TRBD1 (5 bases). The germline CDR1 and CDR2 sequences are LNHDA and SQIVND (reference sequence). Trimming removed 6 bases from V and 4 bases from J, with 13 bases in between. The CDR3 consists of 14 residues. CDR3 sequence (DNA): TGTGCCAGTAGCCATGGGACGGTTAATCAGCCCCAGCATTTT. It codes for CASSHGTVNQPQHF.

The sample holds one count of this clonotype. Possible read error: a much larger clone is one base away. The conserved phenylalanine or tryptophan normally closing the CDR3 is absent here, so this likely arose from a read error. V and J are TRBV29-1 and TRBJ1-1; unclear D gene. V lost 6 bases, J lost 5 bases, and 13 bases lay in between. The CDR3 contains 12 residues. Looked up from germline, CDR1 is SQVTM and CDR2 is ANQGSEA. CDR3 loop: CSVALAGTEAFS. In nucleotides, the CDR3 is TGCAGCGTAGCTCTAGCGGGGACTGAAGCTTTCTCT.

This clonotype has a single count. This sequence joins TRBV12-3 or TRBV12-4 and TRBJ1-1; D may be TRBD1 (5 bases). Trimming cost V 3 bases and J 4 bases, with 12 bases left between them. The CDR3 runs to 14 residues. CDR3 bases: TGTGCCAGCAGTTTCAGGGTCGCTGGCACTGAAGCTTTCTTT. This gives the protein CASSFRVAGTEAFF.

This rearrangement joins TRBV30 to TRBJ2-7, with a possible D match to TRBD1 (6 bases). This CDR3 contains 10 residues. Germline CDR1 and CDR2: GTSNPN and SVGIG (reference sequence). Trimming took off 3 bases at V and 6 bases at J, with 6 bases between the two ends. CDR3 sequence: CAWSRGEQYF. CDR3 sequence (DNA): TGTGCCTGGAGCAGGGGCGAGCAGTACTTC.

The CDR3 DNA reads TGTGCCAGCAGCCCAGTTATGCACTGGCGGGGGAACACCGGGGAGCTGTTTTTT. It codes for CASSPVMHWRGNTGELFF. The chain combines TRBV12-3 or TRBV12-4 with TRBJ2-2, with a weak D call TRBD2 (6 bases). V lost 6 bases and J 1 base, leaving 21 bases between the germline ends. The CDR3 is 18 residues long.

This clonotype has a handful of counts. The chain joins TRBV12-3 or TRBV12-4 to TRBJ2-1; D may be TRBD2 (6 bases). The CDR3 loop spans 15 amino acids. Deletions cut 7 bases from V and 7 bases from J, with 20 bases between. The DNA for the CDR3 is TGTGCCAGCACCGGGACTTCCCTCACGGGGAATGAGCAGTTCTTC. Protein product: CASTGTSLTGNEQFF.

This clonotype was observed at least ten times. The genes are TRBV4-3 and TRBJ1-2; TRBD1 matches 8 bases. Germline-derived CDR1 and CDR2 are LGHNA and YSLEER. The CDR3 is 18 residues long. After removal of 0 bases from V and 3 bases from J, the junction contained 12 bases not matched to a gene. The CDR3 DNA reads TGCGCCAGCAGCCAAGAAAGGCAGGGGGCGCGTTTCTACTATGGCTACACCTTC. This codes for CASSQERQGARFYYGYTF.

The genes are TRBV7-9 and TRBJ2-7; 10 bases line up with TRBD2. CDR1 and CDR2 (germline): SEHNR, FQNEAQ (reference sequence). The CDR3 runs 13 residues. Unmatched junction bases numbered 5, after V lost 5 bases and J lost 7 bases. CDR3 amino acids: CASSAGLAREQYF. The CDR3 region has the DNA TGTGCCAGCAGCGCGGGACTAGCGAGGGAGCAGTACTTC.

This clonotype was detected many times. The CDR3 protein is CASSNWAQQEAFF. In DNA, the CDR3 is TGTGCCAGCAGCAACTGGGCTCAACAGGAAGCTTTCTTT. V is TRBV13 and J is TRBJ1-1; D uncertain. The V end was cut by 5 bases, the J end by 8 bases, with 15 bases between. The CDR3 is 13 amino acids. The germline V gene has CDR1 PRHDT and CDR2 FYEKMQ (reference sequence).

This clonotype occurred many times. The chain links TRBV4-1 to TRBJ2-6; D unresolved. Germline assignment: CDR1 MGHRA and CDR2 YSYEKL. The CDR3 extends over 14 amino acids. V was cut by 1 base and J by 2 bases, with 3 bases left in between. The CDR3 DNA reads as TGCGCCAGCAGCCAAGTAGCTGGGGCCAACGTCCTGACTTTC. It yields the protein CASSQVAGANVLTF.

In its sample, this clonotype was seen many times. The J gene is TRBJ2-2, the V gene TRBV20-1; the match to TRBD2 covers 11 bases. In germline, CDR1 is DFQATT, CDR2 SNEGSKA (reference sequence). V lost 0 bases, J lost 6 bases, and 6 bases stayed unmatched. This CDR3 region has 16 residues. CDR3 in DNA: TGCAGTGCTAGAGATCTGACTAGCGGGAAGGCCGGGGAGCTGTTTTTT. It encodes CSARDLTSGKAGELFF.

This clonotype showed up just a few times. V and J are TRBV6-2 or TRBV6-3 and TRBJ2-1; tentatively, D is TRBD1 (5 bases). The germline CDR1 and CDR2 sequences are MNHEY and SVGEGT. The V and J ends lost 0 bases and 2 bases respectively, with 11 bases between them. There are 16 residues in the CDR3. CDR3 sequence (DNA): TGTGCCAGCAGTTACTCTGACAGCAGTCCCTACAATGAGCAGTTCTTC. Translating gives CASSYSDSSPYNEQFF.

This clonotype occurred many times. This rearrangement joins TRBV4-3 to TRBJ2-7, with no clear D. This CDR3 is built from 14 residues. CDR1 is LGHNA, CDR2 YSLEER, per germline. Trimming pared 3 bases from V and 0 bases from J, leaving 9 bases between. The chain's CDR3 is CASSQARSSYEQYF. The CDR3 nucleotides are TGCGCCAGCAGCCAGGCTAGGAGCTCCTACGAGCAGTACTTC.